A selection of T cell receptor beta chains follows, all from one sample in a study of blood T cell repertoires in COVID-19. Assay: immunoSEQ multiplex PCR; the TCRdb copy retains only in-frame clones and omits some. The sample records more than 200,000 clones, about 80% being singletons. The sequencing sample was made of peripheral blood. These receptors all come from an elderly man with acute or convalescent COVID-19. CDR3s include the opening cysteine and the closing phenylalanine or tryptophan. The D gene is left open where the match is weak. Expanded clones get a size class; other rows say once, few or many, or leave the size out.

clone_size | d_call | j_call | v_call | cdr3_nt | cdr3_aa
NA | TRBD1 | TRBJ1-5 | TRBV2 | TGTGCCAGCAGTGAACAGGGGGCGCCGGGGCAGCCCCAGCATTTT | CASSEQGAPGQPQHF
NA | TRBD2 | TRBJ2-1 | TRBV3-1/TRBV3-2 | TGTGCCAGCAGCCAAGAACGCCTAGCGGGGAAGAATGAGCAGTTCTTC | CASSQERLAGKNEQFF
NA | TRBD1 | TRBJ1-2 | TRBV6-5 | TGTGCCAGCAGTCTGGACAGGGGGCGCCCGGGCTACACCTTC | CASSLDRGRPGYTF
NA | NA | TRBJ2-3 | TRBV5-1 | TGCGCCAGCAGCTTGGATAATCCGACTAGCACAGATACGCAGTATTTT | CASSLDNPTSTDTQYF
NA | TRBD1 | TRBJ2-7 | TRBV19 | TGTGCCAGTAGTATGGGGACAGGGCCATACGAGCAGTACTTC | CASSMGTGPYEQYF
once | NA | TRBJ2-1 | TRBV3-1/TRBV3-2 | TGTGCCAGCAGCCAAGTAGGGGCTGGCTATCAGTTCTTC | CASSQVGAGYQFF
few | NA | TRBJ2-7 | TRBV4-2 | TGTGCCAGCAGCCACAAATCGGGGTTTGGGGTGAGAGAGCAGTACTTC | CASSHKSGFGVREQYF
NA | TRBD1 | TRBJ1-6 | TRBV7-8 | TGTGCCAGCAGCCCCCGGGACAGGGAGAATTCACCCCTCCACTTT | CASSPRDRENSPLHF
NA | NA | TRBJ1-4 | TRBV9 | TGTGCCAGCAGCGCCGCTCAGACAGGTCAGAGGGAAAAACTGTTTTTT | CASSAAQTGQREKLFF
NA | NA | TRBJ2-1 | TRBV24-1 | TGTGCCACCAGTGATTTTCGGGGTAGTGAGCAGTTCTTC | CATSDFRGSEQFF
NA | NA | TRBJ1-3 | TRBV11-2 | TGTGCCAGCAGCCTGCAGTGGAGACCTGGAAACACCATATATTTT | CASSLQWRPGNTIYF
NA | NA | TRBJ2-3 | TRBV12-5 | TGTGCTAGTGGTTTGGCAACCTCACTTCGGGGTCACTTCACAGATACGCAGTATTTT | CASGLATSLRGHFTDTQYF
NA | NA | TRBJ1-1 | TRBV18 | TGTGCCAGCTCACGTATTAGCATGAACACTGAAGCTTTCTTT | CASSRISMNTEAFF
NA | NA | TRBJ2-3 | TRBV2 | TGTGCCAGCAGTGCGGCGGCCAAAGATACGCAGTATTTT | CASSAAAKDTQYF
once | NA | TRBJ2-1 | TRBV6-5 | TGTGCCAGCAGCTCCCAGCGGAGGGCAAATGAGCAGTTCTTC | CASSSQRRANEQFF
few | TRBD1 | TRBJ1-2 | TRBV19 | TGTGCCAGTAGTAGAGGGACAGGGGAGCATGGCTACACCTTC | CASSRGTGEHGYTF
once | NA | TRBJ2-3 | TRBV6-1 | TGTGCCAGCAGTGAAAGTCTGGGCAGACGGCCAGATACGCAGTATTTT | CASSESLGRRPDTQYF
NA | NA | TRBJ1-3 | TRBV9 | TGTGCCAGCAGCGTAGCTCCAACCAGGGTATATTCTGGAAACACCATATATTTT | CASSVAPTRVYSGNTIYF
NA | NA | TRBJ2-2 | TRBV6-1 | TGTGCCAGCACCACGGGGGGGGAGCTGTTTTTT | CASTTGGELFF
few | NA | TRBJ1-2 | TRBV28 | TGTGCCAGCAGCGGTCGGGAGACGGTCTATGGCTACACCTTC | CASSGRETVYGYTF
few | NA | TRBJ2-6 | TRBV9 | TGTGCCAGCAGAGGGGTCGGGGCCAACGTCCTGACTTTC | CASRGVGANVLTF
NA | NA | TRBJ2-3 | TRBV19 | TGTGCCAGTAGTATACTAGCAGGGGCCACAATATCCACAGATACGCAGTATTTT | CASSILAGATISTDTQYF
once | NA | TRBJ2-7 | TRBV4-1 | TGCGCCAGCAGCCAGGCCCAGGGTCTAATGGGGCAGTACTTC | CASSQAQGLMGQYF
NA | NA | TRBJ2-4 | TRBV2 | TGTGCCAGCAGCACCCAAGGGGTCAAAAACATTCAGTACTTC | CASSTQGVKNIQYF
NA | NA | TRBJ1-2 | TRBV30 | TGTGCCTGGAGCCCCATCCACAGGGAAGCTAACTATGGCTACACCTTC | CAWSPIHREANYGYTF
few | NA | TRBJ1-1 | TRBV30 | TGTGCCTGGAGGCCGGGAATGAGAATGAACACTGAAGCTTTCTTT | CAWRPGMRMNTEAFF
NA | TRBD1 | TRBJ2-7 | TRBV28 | TGTGCCAGCAGTCCGGTGGGACAGGTAATCTCCTACGAGCAGTACTTC | CASSPVGQVISYEQYF
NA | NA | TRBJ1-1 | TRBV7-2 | TGTGCCAGCAGCTTAGATGGCAGGGGAGACACTGAAGCTTTCTTT | CASSLDGRGDTEAFF
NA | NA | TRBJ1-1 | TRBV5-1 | TGCGCCAGCAAGAGACAGACGAACACTGAAGCTTTCTTT | CASKRQTNTEAFF
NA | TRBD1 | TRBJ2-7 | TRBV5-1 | TGCGCCAGCAGAGGGACAGGGGGCTCCCTCGAGCAGTACTTC | CASRGTGGSLEQYF
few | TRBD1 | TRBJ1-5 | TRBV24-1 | TGTGCCACCTCCGGGACAGGGTATCAGCCCCAGCATTTT | CATSGTGYQPQHF
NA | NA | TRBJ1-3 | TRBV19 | TGTGCCAGTACCCTCTCCAGGCTCTCTGGAAACACCATATATTTT | CASTLSRLSGNTIYF
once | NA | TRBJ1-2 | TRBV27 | TGTGCCAGCAGTCCCAGGGCAGGGTTAGCTAACTATGGCTACACCTTC | CASSPRAGLANYGYTF
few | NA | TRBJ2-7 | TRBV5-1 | TGCGCCAGCAGCCGCGACAGCTACGAGCAGTACTTC | CASSRDSYEQYF
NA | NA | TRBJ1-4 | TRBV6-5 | TGTGCCAGCACTCAGGGAGGTTGGGAAAAACTGTTTTTT | CASTQGGWEKLFF
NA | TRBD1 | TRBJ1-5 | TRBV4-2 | TGTGCCAGCAGCCAAGAGACAGGGGGCTACAATCAGCCCCAGCATTTT | CASSQETGGYNQPQHF
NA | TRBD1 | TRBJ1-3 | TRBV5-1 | TGCGCCAGCAGCTGGTCCGGGACAGCTGGAAACACCATATATTTT | CASSWSGTAGNTIYF
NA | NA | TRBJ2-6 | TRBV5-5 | TGTGCCAGCAGCTTCGTGGTGTTAGGGGTCAGCTCTGGGGCCAACGTCCTGACTTTC | CASSFVVLGVSSGANVLTF
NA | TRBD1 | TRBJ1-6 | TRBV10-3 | TGTGCCATCAGTGAGTCGGGACAGGGCTCACCCCTCCACTTT | CAISESGQGSPLHF
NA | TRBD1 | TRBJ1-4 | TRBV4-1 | TGCGCCAGCAGCCAGACAGGGGGGACTAATGAAAAACTGTTTTTT | CASSQTGGTNEKLFF
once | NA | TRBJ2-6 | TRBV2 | TGTGCCAGCAGTACTTTATCAACTGGGGCCAACGTCCTGACTTTC | CASSTLSTGANVLTF
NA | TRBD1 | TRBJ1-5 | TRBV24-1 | TGTGCCACCAGTGATCCCGGACAGGGGGCAAATCAGCCCCAGCATTTT | CATSDPGQGANQPQHF
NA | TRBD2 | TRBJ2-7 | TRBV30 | TGTGCCTGGCGGGGGGGCTCGGTTGGCGAGCAGTACTTC | CAWRGGSVGEQYF
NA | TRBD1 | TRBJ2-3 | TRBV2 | TGTGCCAGCAGCCGGGACAGCAGCACAGATACGCAGTATTTT | CASSRDSSTDTQYF
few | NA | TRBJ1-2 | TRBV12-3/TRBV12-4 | TGTGCCAGCAGTTCCCGCTATGGCTACACCTTC | CASSSRYGYTF
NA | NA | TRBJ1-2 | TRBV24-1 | TGTGCCACCAGTGAAGTGGGGGGCTATGGCTACACCTTC | CATSEVGGYGYTF
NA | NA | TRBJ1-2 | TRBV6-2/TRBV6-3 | TGTGCCAGCAGCCCGGACGGGATCTATGGCTACACCTTC | CASSPDGIYGYTF
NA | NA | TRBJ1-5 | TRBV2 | TGTGCCAGCAGTGAGGGCAGGGGCGATCAGCCCCAGCATTTT | CASSEGRGDQPQHF
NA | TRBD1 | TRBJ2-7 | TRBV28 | TGTGCCAGCGGGCAAACCGGGACAGGTTACGAGCAGTACTTC | CASGQTGTGYEQYF
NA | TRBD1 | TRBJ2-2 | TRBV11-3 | TGTGCCAGCAAGGGGACAGGGGGAACCGGGGAGCTGTTTTTT | CASKGTGGTGELFF
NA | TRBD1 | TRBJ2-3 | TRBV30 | TGTGCCTGGAGTGTCGGGACAGGGGGAACAGATACGCAGTATTTT | CAWSVGTGGTDTQYF
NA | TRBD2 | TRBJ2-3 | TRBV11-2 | TGTGCCAGCAGCTTAGGGTCTATGGGGGAGGGCCGAGATACGCAGTATTTT | CASSLGSMGEGRDTQYF
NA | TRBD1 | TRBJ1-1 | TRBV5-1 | TGCGCCAGCAGCTTGGAGGGGGCTGATACTGAAGCTTTCTTT | CASSLEGADTEAFF
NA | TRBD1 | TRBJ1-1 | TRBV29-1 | TGCAGCGCCAGAGGGGGACAGGGGAACACTGAAGCTTTCTTT | CSARGGQGNTEAFF